These T cell receptor beta chains were read from a single sample in a study of blood T cell repertoires in COVID-19. Repertoires were generated with immunoSEQ multiplex PCR, while TCRdb's copy carries only in-frame clones and drops some. The table shows 200,000 to 250,000 clones, with 85% occurring only once. Sequenced input: PBMCs or T cells enriched from blood (not recorded which). Receptors were obtained from a man aged 35-49 years who had recovered from COVID-19. CDR3s include the opening cysteine and the closing phenylalanine or tryptophan. D genes are given only for firm matches. A row's size may be missing; if present it is once, few, many or a size class.

size	D	V	J	CDR3	DNA
.	.	TRBV6-2/TRBV6-3	TRBJ1-2	CASSRVNYGYTF	TGTGCCAGCAGTCGAGTTAACTATGGCTACACCTTC
.	TRBD2	TRBV28	TRBJ2-7	CASSFVVREGSYEQYF	TGTGCCAGCAGTTTCGTTGTGCGGGAGGGGTCCTACGAGCAGTACTTC
.	TRBD2	TRBV5-1	TRBJ2-3	CASSLRRAGELGDTQYF	TGCGCCAGCAGCTTGAGGAGGGCGGGAGAATTAGGAGATACGCAGTATTTT
.	.	TRBV6-5	TRBJ2-7	CASSRQAGGYEQYF	TGTGCCAGCAGTAGACAGGCGGGTGGGTACGAGCAGTACTTC
.	TRBD2	TRBV9	TRBJ2-3	CASSASGSTDTQYF	TGTGCCAGCAGCGCTAGCGGTAGCACAGATACGCAGTATTTT
.	.	TRBV11-2	TRBJ2-6	CASSSHSGANVLTF	TGTGCCAGCAGCTCCCACTCTGGGGCCAACGTCCTGACTTTC
.	.	TRBV7-2	TRBJ2-6	CASSSGQTSSGANVLTF	TGTGCCAGCAGCTCTGGACAGACCAGCTCTGGGGCCAACGTCCTGACTTTC
.	.	TRBV6-1	TRBJ2-5	CASSEMTGGTQYF	TGTGCCAGCAGTGAAATGACCGGGGGGACCCAGTACTTC
.	TRBD2	TRBV27	TRBJ2-7	CASSMTSGSSGEQYF	TGTGCCAGCAGTATGACTAGCGGGAGCTCAGGCGAGCAGTACTTC
.	.	TRBV6-2/TRBV6-3	TRBJ2-2	CASSYGQAGTGELFF	TGTGCCAGCAGTTACGGGCAGGCGGGCACCGGGGAGCTGTTTTTT
.	TRBD1	TRBV5-4	TRBJ2-5	CASSRDRAETQYF	TGTGCCAGCAGCCGGGACAGGGCGGAGACCCAGTACTTC
.	.	TRBV12-3/TRBV12-4	TRBJ1-1	CASSKTGTEAFF	TGTGCCAGCAGTAAAACAGGCACTGAAGCTTTCTTT
few	.	TRBV28	TRBJ2-7	CASSPHPLQGVEQYF	TGTGCCAGCAGTCCACACCCCTTACAGGGCGTCGAGCAGTACTTC
.	TRBD1	TRBV15	TRBJ2-7	CATSGDRGREQYF	TGTGCCACCAGCGGTGACAGGGGGAGAGAGCAGTACTTC
.	.	TRBV12-3/TRBV12-4	TRBJ1-2	CASRNGGRYGYTF	TGTGCCAGCAGAAACGGAGGGAGGTATGGCTACACCTTC
.	TRBD1	TRBV7-3	TRBJ1-3	CASSSTGDSGNTIYF	TGTGCCAGCAGCTCGACAGGGGACTCTGGAAACACCATATATTTT
.	TRBD2	TRBV7-9	TRBJ2-2	CASSLGISGSVDTGELFF	TGTGCCAGCAGCTTAGGGATTAGCGGGAGCGTAGACACCGGGGAGCTGTTTTTT
.	.	TRBV7-8	TRBJ2-7	CASSLVFVGQPYEQYF	TGTGCCAGCAGCTTAGTATTTGTGGGGCAGCCCTACGAGCAGTACTTC
few	.	TRBV14	TRBJ2-7	CASSPTSRLREQYF	TGTGCCAGCAGCCCCACTAGCAGACTACGAGAGCAGTACTTC
.	.	TRBV2	TRBJ2-1	CASNLLRNEQFF	TGTGCCAGCAACCTACTACGCAATGAGCAGTTCTTC
once	TRBD2	TRBV15	TRBJ2-5	CATSRDRASGGETQYF	TGTGCCACCAGCAGAGATCGGGCTAGCGGTGGAGAGACCCAGTACTTC
.	.	TRBV12-2	TRBJ2-2	CASRSQYRENTGELFF	TGTGCAAGTCGCTCACAGTACAGGGAGAACACCGGGGAGCTGTTTTTT
.	TRBD1	TRBV28	TRBJ1-2	CASSLTGTHYGYTF	TGTGCCAGCAGTTTGACAGGGACCCATTATGGCTACACCTTC
few	.	TRBV7-2	TRBJ2-7	CASSLTIAGEQYF	TGTGCCAGCAGCTTAACTATTGCGGGGGAGCAGTACTTC
.	.	TRBV7-2	TRBJ2-7	CASSFRGQNGEQYF	TGTGCCAGCAGCTTCCGGGGTCAAAATGGGGAGCAGTACTTC
.	TRBD2	TRBV9	TRBJ2-1	CASSGTSGAYNEQFF	TGTGCCAGCAGCGGCACTAGCGGGGCCTACAATGAGCAGTTCTTC
once	TRBD1	TRBV7-9	TRBJ2-1	CASSKTGGEIHEQFF	TGTGCCAGCAGCAAGACAGGGGGCGAAATCCATGAGCAGTTCTTC
.	TRBD1	TRBV18	TRBJ1-5	CASSPSAQGVGQPQHF	TGTGCCAGCTCACCTTCGGCACAGGGGGTAGGTCAGCCCCAGCATTTT
.	.	TRBV5-6	TRBJ2-5	CASSIGSGIQYF	TGTGCCAGCAGCATTGGTTCCGGGATCCAGTACTTC
.	.	TRBV4-1	TRBJ2-7	CASSQEGRGYEQYF	TGCGCCAGCAGCCAAGAGGGCAGGGGCTACGAGCAGTACTTC
.	TRBD1	TRBV24-1	TRBJ2-3	CASRDRATDTQYF	TGTGCCTCCAGGGACAGGGCCACAGATACGCAGTATTTT
.	.	TRBV19	TRBJ1-4	CASSMTPSGEKLFF	TGTGCCAGTAGTATGACCCCTTCGGGAGAAAAACTGTTTTTT
once	.	TRBV13	TRBJ1-1	CASSLGGRANTEAFF	TGTGCCAGCAGCTTAGGAGGCAGGGCCAACACTGAAGCTTTCTTT
.	.	TRBV21-1	TRBJ1-5	CASSNHGNQPQHF	TGTGCCAGCAGCAATCACGGGAATCAGCCCCAGCATTTT
few	.	TRBV7-6	TRBJ2-2	CASSLAGQINTGELFF	TGTGCCAGCAGCTTAGCCGGACAGATTAACACCGGGGAGCTGTTTTTT
.	TRBD1	TRBV5-4	TRBJ1-2	CASSLDRGASGYTF	TGTGCCAGCAGCTTAGACAGGGGGGCTTCTGGCTACACCTTC
.	.	TRBV5-1	TRBJ1-3	CASSLVRGTLFSGNTIYF	TGCGCCAGCAGCTTGGTTAGGGGGACCCTCTTCTCTGGAAACACCATATATTTT
.	.	TRBV2	TRBJ2-1	CASSETAVEQFF	TGTGCCAGCAGTGAAACGGCGGTTGAGCAGTTCTTC
.	.	TRBV5-1	TRBJ2-3	CASSLVGTDTQYF	TGCGCCAGCAGCTTGGTAGGCACAGATACGCAGTATTTT
.	TRBD1	TRBV2	TRBJ2-7	CASSRRTGLSSYEQYF	TGTGCCAGCAGTAGAAGGACAGGGCTAAGCTCCTACGAGCAGTACTTC
.	.	TRBV30	TRBJ1-5	CAWSVTTGGQPQHF	TGTGCCTGGAGTGTCACGACCGGGGGTCAGCCCCAGCATTTT
once	TRBD2	TRBV5-6	TRBJ2-7	CASSYLGLAGAVNEQYF	TGTGCCAGCAGTTACCTCGGGCTAGCGGGAGCGGTCAACGAGCAGTACTTC
.	TRBD1	TRBV15	TRBJ1-4	CATSKQGPGQGIVKLFF	TGTGCCACCAGCAAACAGGGACCGGGACAGGGTATTGTTAAACTGTTTTTT